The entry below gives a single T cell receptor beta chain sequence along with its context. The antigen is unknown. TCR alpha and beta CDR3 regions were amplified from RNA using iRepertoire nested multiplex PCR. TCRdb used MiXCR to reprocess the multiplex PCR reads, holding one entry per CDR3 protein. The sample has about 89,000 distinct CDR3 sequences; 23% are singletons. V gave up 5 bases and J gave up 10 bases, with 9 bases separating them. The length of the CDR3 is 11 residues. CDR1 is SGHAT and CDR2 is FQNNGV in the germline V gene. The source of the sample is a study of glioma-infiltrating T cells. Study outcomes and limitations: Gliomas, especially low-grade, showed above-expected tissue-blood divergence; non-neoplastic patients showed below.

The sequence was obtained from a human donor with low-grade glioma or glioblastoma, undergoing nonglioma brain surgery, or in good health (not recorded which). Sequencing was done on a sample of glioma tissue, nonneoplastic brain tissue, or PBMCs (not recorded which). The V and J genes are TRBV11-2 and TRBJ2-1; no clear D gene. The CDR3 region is CASSMQREQFF. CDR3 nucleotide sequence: TGTGCCAGCAGCATGCAAAGGGAGCAGTTCTTC.